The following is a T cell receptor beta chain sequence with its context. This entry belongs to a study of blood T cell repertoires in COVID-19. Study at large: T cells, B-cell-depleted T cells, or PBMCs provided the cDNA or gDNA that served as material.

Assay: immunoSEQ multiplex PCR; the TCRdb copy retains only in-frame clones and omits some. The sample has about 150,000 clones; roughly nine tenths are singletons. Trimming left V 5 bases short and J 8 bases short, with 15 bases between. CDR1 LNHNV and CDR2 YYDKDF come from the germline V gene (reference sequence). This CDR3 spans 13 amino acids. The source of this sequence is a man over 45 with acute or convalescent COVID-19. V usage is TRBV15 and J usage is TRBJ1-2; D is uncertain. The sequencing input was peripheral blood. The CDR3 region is CATSPQGRYGYTF. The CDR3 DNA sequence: TGTGCCACCAGCCCTCAAGGGAGATACGGCTACACCTTC. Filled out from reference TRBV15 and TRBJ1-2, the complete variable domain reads DAMVIQNPRYQVTQFGKPVTLSCSQTLNHNVMYWYQQKSSQAPKLLFHYYDKDFNNEADTPDNFQSRRPNTSFCFLDIRSPGLGDTAMYLCATSPQGRYGYTFGSGTRLTVV.